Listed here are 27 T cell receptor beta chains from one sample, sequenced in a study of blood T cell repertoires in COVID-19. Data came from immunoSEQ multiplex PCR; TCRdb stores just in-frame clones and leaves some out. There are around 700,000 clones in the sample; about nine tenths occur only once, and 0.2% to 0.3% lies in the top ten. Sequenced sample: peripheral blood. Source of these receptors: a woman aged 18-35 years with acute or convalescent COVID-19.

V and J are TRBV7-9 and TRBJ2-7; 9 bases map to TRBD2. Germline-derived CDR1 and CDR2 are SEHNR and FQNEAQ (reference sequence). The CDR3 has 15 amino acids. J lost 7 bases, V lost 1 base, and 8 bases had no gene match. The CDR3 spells CASSLGAGGQEEQYF. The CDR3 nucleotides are TGTGCCAGCAGCTTAGGTGCGGGGGGGCAGGAGGAGCAGTACTTC.

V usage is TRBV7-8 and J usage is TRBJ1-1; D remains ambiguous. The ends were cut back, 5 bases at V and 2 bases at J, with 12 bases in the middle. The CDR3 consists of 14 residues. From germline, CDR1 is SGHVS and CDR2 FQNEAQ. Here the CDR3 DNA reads TGTGCCAGCAGCCCGGTCGGGGAAAACACTGAAGCTTTCTTT. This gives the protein CASSPVGENTEAFF.

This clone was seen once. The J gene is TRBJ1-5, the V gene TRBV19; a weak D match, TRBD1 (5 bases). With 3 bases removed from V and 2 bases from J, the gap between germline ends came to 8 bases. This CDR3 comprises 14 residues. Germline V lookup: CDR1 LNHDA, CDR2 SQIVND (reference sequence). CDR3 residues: CASSIGQRNQPQHF. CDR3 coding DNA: TGTGCCAGTAGTATCGGACAACGCAATCAGCCCCAGCATTTT.

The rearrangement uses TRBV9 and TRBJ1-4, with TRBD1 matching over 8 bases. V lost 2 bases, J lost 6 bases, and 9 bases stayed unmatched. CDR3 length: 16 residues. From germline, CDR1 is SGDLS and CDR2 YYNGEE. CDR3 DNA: TGTGCCAGCAGCGTTACAGGGGGTGGGAGGTATGAAAAACTGTTTTTT. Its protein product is CASSVTGGGRYEKLFF. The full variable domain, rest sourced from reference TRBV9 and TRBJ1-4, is DSGVTQTPKHLITATGQRVTLRCSPRSGDLSVYWYQQSLDQGLQFLIQYYNGEERAKGNILERFSAQQFPDLHSELNLSSLELGDSALYFCASSVTGGGRYEKLFFGSGTQLSVL.

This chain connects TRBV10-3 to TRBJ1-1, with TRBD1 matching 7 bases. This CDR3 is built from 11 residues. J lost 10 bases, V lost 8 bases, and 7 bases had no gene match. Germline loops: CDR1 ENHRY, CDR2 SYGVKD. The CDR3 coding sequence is TGTGCCATCGGAGGGACAGCGGGAGCTTTCTTT. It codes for CAIGGTAGAFF.

DNA for the CDR3: TGTGCCGAGCGTGGGGGCGACAGGGGCGCCTGCTATGGCTACACCTTC. Residues: CAERGGDRGACYGYTF. V usage is TRBV21-1 and J usage is TRBJ1-2; the D call of TRBD1 is as the table states it, not checked on the DNA. TRBV21-1 is assigned pseudogene status. The CDR3 runs to 16 residues.

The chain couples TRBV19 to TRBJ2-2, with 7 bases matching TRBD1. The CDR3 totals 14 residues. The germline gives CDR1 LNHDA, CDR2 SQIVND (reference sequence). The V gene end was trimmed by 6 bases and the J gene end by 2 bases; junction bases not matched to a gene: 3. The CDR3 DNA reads TGTGCCAGTAGAAGACAGGGTAACACCGGGGAGCTGTTTTTT. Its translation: CASRRQGNTGELFF.

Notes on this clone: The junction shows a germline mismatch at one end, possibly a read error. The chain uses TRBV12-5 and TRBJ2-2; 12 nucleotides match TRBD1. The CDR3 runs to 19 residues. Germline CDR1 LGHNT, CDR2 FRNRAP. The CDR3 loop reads CASGLDLGDRGPYTGELFF. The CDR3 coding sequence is TGTGCTAGTGGATTGGATTTGGGGGACAGGGGGCCGTACACCGGGGAGCTGTTTTTT.

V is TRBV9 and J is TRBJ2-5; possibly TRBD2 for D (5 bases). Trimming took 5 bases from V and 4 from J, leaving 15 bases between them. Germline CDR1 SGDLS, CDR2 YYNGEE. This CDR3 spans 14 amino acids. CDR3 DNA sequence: TGTGCCAGCAGTCCCAGTCCGGGGATAGAGACCCAGTACTTC. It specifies CASSPSPGIETQYF.

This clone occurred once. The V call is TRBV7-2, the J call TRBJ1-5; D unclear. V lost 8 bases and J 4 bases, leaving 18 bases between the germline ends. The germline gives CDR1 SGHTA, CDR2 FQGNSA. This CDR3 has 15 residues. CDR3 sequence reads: CASQIQPKTNQPQHF. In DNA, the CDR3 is TGTGCCAGCCAAATCCAACCTAAAACGAATCAGCCCCAGCATTTT.

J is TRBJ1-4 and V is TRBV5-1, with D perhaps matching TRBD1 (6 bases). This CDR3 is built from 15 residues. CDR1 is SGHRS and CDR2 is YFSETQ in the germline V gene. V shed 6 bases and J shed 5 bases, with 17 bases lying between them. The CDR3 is CASTPWGGGNEKLFF. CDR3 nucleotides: TGCGCCAGCACCCCGTGGGGGGGCGGGAATGAAAAACTGTTTTTT.

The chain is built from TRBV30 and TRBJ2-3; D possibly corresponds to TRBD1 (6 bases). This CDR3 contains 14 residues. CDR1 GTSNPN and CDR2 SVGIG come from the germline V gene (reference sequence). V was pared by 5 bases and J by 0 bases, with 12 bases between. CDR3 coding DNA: TGTGCCTGGGCGGACAGAGCTAGCACAGATACGCAGTATTTT. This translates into CAWADRASTDTQYF.

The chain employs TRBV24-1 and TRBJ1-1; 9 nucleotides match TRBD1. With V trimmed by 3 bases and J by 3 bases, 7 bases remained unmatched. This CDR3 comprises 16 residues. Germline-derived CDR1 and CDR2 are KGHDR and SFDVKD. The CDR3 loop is CATSDLGDRAYTEAFF. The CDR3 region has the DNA TGTGCCACCAGTGATCTGGGGGACAGGGCGTACACTGAAGCTTTCTTT.

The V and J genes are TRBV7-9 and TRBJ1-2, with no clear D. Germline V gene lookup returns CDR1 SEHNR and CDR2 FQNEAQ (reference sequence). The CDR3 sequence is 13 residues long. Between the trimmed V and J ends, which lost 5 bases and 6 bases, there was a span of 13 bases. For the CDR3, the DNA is TGTGCCAGCAGCCCCGGACCCGGGGATGGCTACACCTTC. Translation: CASSPGPGDGYTF.

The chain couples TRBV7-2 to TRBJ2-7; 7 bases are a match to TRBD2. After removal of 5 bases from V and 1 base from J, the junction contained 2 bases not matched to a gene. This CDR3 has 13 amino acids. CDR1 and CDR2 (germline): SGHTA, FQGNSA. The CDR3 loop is CASSNGGSYEQYF. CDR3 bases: TGTGCCAGCAGCAACGGGGGGTCCTACGAGCAGTACTTC.

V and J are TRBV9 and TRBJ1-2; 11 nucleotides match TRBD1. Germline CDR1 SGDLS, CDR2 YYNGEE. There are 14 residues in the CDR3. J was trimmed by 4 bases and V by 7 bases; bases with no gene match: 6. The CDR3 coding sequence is TGTGCCAGCGGGGACAGGGGGACCACCTATGGCTACACCTTC. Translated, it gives CASGDRGTTYGYTF.

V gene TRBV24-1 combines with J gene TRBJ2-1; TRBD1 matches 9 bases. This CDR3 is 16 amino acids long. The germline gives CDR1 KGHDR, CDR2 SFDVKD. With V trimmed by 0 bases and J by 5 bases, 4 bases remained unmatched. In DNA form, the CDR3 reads TGTGCCACCAGTGATTTGCAGGACAGGGGAGACAATGAGCAGTTCTTC. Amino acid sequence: CATSDLQDRGDNEQFF.

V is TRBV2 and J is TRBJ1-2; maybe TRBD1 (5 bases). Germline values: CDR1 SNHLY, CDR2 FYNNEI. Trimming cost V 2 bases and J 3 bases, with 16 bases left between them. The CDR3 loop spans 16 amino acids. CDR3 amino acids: CASSEPDWGLDYGYTF. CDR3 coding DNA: TGTGCCAGCAGTGAACCTGACTGGGGCCTTGACTATGGCTACACCTTC.

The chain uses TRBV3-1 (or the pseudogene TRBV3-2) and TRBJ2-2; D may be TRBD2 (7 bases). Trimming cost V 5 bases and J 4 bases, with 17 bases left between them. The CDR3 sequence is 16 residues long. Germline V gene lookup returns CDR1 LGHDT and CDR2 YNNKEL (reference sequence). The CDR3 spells CASSASGGGGTGELFF. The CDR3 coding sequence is TGTGCCAGCAGCGCGAGCGGAGGGGGGGGCACCGGGGAGCTGTTTTTT.

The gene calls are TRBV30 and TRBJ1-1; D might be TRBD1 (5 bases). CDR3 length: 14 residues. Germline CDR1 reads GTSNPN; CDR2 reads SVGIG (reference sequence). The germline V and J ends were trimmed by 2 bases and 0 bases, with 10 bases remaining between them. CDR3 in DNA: TGTGCCTGGAGTTTAGGACACCTGAACACTGAAGCTTTCTTT. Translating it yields CAWSLGHLNTEAFF.

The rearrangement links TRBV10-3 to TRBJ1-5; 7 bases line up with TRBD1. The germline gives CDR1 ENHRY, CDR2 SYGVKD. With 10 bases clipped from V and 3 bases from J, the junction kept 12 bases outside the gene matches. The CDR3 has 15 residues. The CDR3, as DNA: TGTGCCACCGGACCCTTGGACAGGCTCAATCAGCCCCAGCATTTT. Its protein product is CATGPLDRLNQPQHF.

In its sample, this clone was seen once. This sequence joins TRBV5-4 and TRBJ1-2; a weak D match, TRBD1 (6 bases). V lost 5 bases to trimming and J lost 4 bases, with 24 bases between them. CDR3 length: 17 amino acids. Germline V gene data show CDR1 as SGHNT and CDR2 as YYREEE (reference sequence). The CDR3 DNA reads TGTGCCAGCAGTCCTACCATAACAGGGTTTCTGGGCTATGGCTACACCTTC. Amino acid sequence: CASSPTITGFLGYGYTF.

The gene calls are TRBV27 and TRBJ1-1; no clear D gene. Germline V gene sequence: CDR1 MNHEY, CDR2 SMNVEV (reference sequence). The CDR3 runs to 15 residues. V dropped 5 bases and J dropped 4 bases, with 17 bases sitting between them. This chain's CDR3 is CASSPYLAGITEAFF. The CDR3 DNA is TGTGCCAGCAGTCCCTACCTCGCGGGGATCACTGAAGCTTTCTTT.

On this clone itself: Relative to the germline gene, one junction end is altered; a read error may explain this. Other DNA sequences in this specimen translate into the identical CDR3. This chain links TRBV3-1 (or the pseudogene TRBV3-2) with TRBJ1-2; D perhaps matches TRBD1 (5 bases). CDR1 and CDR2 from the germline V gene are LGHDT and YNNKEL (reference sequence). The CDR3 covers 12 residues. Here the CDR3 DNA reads TGTGCCAGCAGCCAAGGGGACTACGGCTACACCTTC. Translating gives CASSQGDYGYTF.

The CDR3: CASRLKDSSNQPQHF. Here the CDR3 DNA reads TGTGCCAGTAGGCTTAAGGATAGCTCCAATCAGCCCCAGCATTTT. This chain connects TRBV19 to TRBJ1-5; no clear D gene. CDR3 length: 15 amino acids. Germline CDR1 reads LNHDA; CDR2 reads SQIVND (reference sequence). V lost 6 bases and J 3 bases, leaving 15 bases between the germline ends.

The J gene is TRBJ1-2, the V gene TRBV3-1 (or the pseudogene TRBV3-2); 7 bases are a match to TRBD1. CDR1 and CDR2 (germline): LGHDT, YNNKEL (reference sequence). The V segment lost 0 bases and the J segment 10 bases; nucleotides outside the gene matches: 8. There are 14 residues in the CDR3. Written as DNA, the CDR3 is TGTGCCAGCAGCCAAGAGGACAGGAGTGGCCCCTACACCTTC. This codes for CASSQEDRSGPYTF.

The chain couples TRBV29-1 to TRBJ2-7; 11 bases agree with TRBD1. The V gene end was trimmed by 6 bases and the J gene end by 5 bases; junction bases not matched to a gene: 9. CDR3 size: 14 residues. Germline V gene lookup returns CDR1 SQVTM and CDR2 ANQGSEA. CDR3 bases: TGCAGCGTAACTGGACAGGGGGCTTCGGACGAGCAGTACTTC. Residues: CSVTGQGASDEQYF.